The clone carrying this T cell receptor beta chain was counted only a few times. Its antigen remains unknown. It was with a sample-barcoded 5' primer and a J-beta primer mix that a second PCR of roughly 7 to 12 cycles was run. TCRdb redid the calling of the 5' RACE reads with MiXCR, one entry per CDR3 protein. Of under 1,100,000 distinct CDR3 sequences listed, 25% are singletons. The sample belongs to a study of blood T cells in healthy people across ages. Notes on the study in general: A roughly linear age-dependent decrease characterized TCR beta diversity per million T cells.

These data were also filed under a second study, of T cells of mothers and their children. This second study notes: Across the analysis, no persistent microchimeric T cell clones were detected.

The origin of this receptor is a girl aged 2 to 9 in good health. The specimen sequenced was blood.

The CDR3 bases are TGTGCCAGCATCCCCCCGACAGGGCTGGAGACCCAGTACTTC. Residues: CASIPPTGLETQYF. The genes are TRBV7-2 and TRBJ2-5, with TRBD1 matching 7 bases. Germline V gene lookup returns CDR1 SGHTA and CDR2 FQGNSA. Trimming took 7 bases from V and 5 from J; bases not matched to a gene: 10. The CDR3 length is 14 residues.